The 15 T cell receptor beta chains reported below all come from one sample, sequenced in a study of blood T cell repertoires in COVID-19. TCRdb's table, derived via immunoSEQ multiplex PCR, lists solely in-frame clones and lacks some. The sample shows under 150,000 clones, approximately 88% of them seen only once. The sample comprised peripheral blood. Receptors were obtained from a human donor in a cohort sampled during active COVID-19.

The chain is built from TRBV4-3 and TRBJ2-3; 10 nucleotides match TRBD2. In germline, CDR1 is LGHNA, CDR2 YSLEER. The CDR3 is 16 amino acids. Trimming at V came to 0 bases and at J to 6 bases, leaving 6 bases not matched to a gene. The CDR3 DNA is TGCGCCAGCAGCCAAGATATCCCTAGCGGGGGTGATACGCAGTATTTT. Translation: CASSQDIPSGGDTQYF.

V gene TRBV12-3 or TRBV12-4 combines with J gene TRBJ2-7, with 7 nucleotides matching TRBD2. V was clipped by 9 bases and J by 12 bases; unmatched bases: 14. This CDR3 spans 12 amino acids. The DNA of the CDR3 is TGTGCCAGTTCCGGGACTAATGCAATACTGTACTTC. It codes for CASSGTNAILYF.

The count of this clone is one. The V gene is TRBV5-1, the J gene TRBJ1-6; D is ambiguous. Germline CDR1 SGHRS, CDR2 YFSETQ. V dropped 3 bases and J dropped 7 bases, with 8 bases sitting between them. This CDR3 is 13 amino acids long. The CDR3 spells CASSYKWNSPLHF. The CDR3 DNA is TGCGCCAGCAGCTACAAATGGAATTCACCCCTCCACTTT.

V is TRBV10-3 and J is TRBJ1-1; TRBD1 agrees at 8 bases. Germline V lookup: CDR1 ENHRY, CDR2 SYGVKD. This CDR3 has 12 residues. The trim removed 8 bases at V and 1 base at J, leaving 0 bases unmatched. The CDR3 reads CAIGTGNTEAFF. The CDR3 bases are TGTGCCATCGGGACAGGGAACACTGAAGCTTTCTTT.

This clone was detected once. The J gene is TRBJ2-5, the V gene TRBV7-9; 8 bases line up with TRBD2. Unmatched junction bases numbered 4, after V lost 4 bases and J lost 0 bases. The CDR3 runs 15 residues. Germline CDR1 reads SEHNR; CDR2 reads FQNEAQ (reference sequence). CDR3 sequence (DNA): TGTGCCAGCAGCTCTCCGGGAGGGAACCAAGAGACCCAGTACTTC. Residues: CASSSPGGNQETQYF.

The J gene is TRBJ2-1, the V gene TRBV5-4; 9 bases align to TRBD2. CDR3 size: 15 residues. V shed 4 bases and J 7 bases; nucleotides not matched to a gene: 9. Germline CDR1 and CDR2: SGHNT and YYREEE (reference sequence). Here the CDR3 reads CASSPGLASSNEQFF. CDR3 bases: TGTGCCAGCAGCCCGGGACTAGCTTCAAGTAATGAGCAGTTCTTC.

The gene calls are TRBV7-2 and TRBJ2-1; 11 bases align to TRBD2. The J segment lost 12 bases and the V segment lost 5 bases, leaving 15 bases of the junction unmatched. Germline assignment: CDR1 SGHTA and CDR2 FQGNSA. The CDR3 loop spans 16 amino acids. The CDR3, as DNA: TGTGCCAGCAGCCCACGGGGACTAGCGGCCCCTTACAGGCAGTTCTTC. Protein: CASSPRGLAAPYRQFF.

The chain is built from TRBV18 and TRBJ1-4; D is ambiguous. The CDR3 spans 15 residues. CDR1 KGHSH and CDR2 LQKENI come from the germline V gene. Between the trimmed V and J ends, which lost 5 bases and 8 bases, there was a span of 18 bases. CDR3 DNA sequence: TGTGCCAGCTCAGCGTCCCGGGTACTGGAGGAAAAACTGTTTTTT. Translated: CASSASRVLEEKLFF.

Points on this clone: This same CDR3 is encoded by further DNA sequences in the sample. The CDR3 DNA sequence: TGTGCCAGCAGCTTGGTCAGGGGGAACACTGAAGCTTTCTTT. This codes for CASSLVRGNTEAFF. This chain connects TRBV11-2 to TRBJ1-1, with D tentatively TRBD1 (6 bases). V was trimmed by 3 bases and J by 1 base, leaving 9 bases between them. Germline V gene sequence: CDR1 SGHAT, CDR2 FQNNGV. CDR3 length: 14 amino acids.

The CDR3 sequence is CAWTKRGVHSPLHF. CDR3 DNA: TGTGCCTGGACGAAGCGGGGAGTTCATTCACCCCTCCACTTT. The chain links TRBV30 to TRBJ1-6; D remains unclear. The CDR3 has 14 amino acids. The germline V gene encodes CDR1 GTSNPN and CDR2 SVGIG (reference sequence). Trimming pared 4 bases from V and 8 bases from J, leaving 15 bases between.

Regarding this clone: Distinct nucleotide sequences in the sample also encode this CDR3. This chain connects TRBV9 to TRBJ2-1; 10 bases agree with TRBD1. This CDR3 contains 15 residues. V lost 2 bases and J lost 2; bases outside the gene matches: 1. Germline V gives CDR1 SGDLS, CDR2 YYNGEE. This chain's CDR3 is CASSVGQGAYNEQFF. CDR3 nucleotides: TGTGCCAGCAGCGTCGGACAGGGGGCCTACAATGAGCAGTTCTTC.

This chain joins TRBV6-5 and TRBJ2-7; D is possibly TRBD1 (6 bases). This CDR3 spans 11 amino acids. The ends were cut back, 8 bases at V and 8 bases at J, with 13 bases in the middle. In germline, CDR1 is MNHEY, CDR2 SVGAGI. CDR3 in DNA: TGTGCCAGCCGCCGACAGGATAAGCAGTACTTC. It encodes CASRRQDKQYF.

CDR3 region: CASSYRGGKLFF. The CDR3 DNA reads as TGTGCCAGCAGTTACAGGGGCGGAAAACTGTTTTTT. The genes are TRBV27 and TRBJ1-4, with 7 bases lining up with TRBD1. CDR1 and CDR2 (germline): MNHEY, SMNVEV (reference sequence). There are 12 residues in the CDR3. The trim removed 4 bases at V and 10 bases at J, leaving 3 bases unmatched.

V usage is TRBV11-3 and J usage is TRBJ2-7; 8 positions agree with TRBD1. From germline, CDR1 is SGHNT and CDR2 YENEEA. V trimming: 5 bases; J trimming: 7 bases; junction bases outside the gene matches: 13. CDR3 length equals 15 residues. The CDR3 loop is CASSPTGAPEKEQYF. CDR3 DNA: TGTGCCAGCAGCCCGACAGGGGCCCCAGAGAAGGAGCAGTACTTC.

V gene TRBV27 combines with J gene TRBJ1-1, with 12 nucleotides matching TRBD1. J was trimmed by 2 bases and V by 2 bases; bases with no gene match: 0. CDR3 length equals 15 residues. CDR1 MNHEY and CDR2 SMNVEV come from the germline V gene (reference sequence). Here the CDR3 reads CASSLGTGGNTEAFF. The DNA of the CDR3 is TGTGCCAGCAGTTTAGGGACAGGGGGCAACACTGAAGCTTTCTTT.